This TCR beta chain appears in the sequencing data of a study of cytomegalovirus exposure and HLA in healthy donors. Study-wide results and caveats: An analysis that was carried out later associated 16,951 TCR beta sequences with HLA alleles at 0.05 false discovery rate. Later on, a genetic analysis was performed. It linked a missense variant in DCLRE1C with V- and J-gene trimming of TCR beta. Sequencing likely caused a cluster of highly shared sequence variants.

As for this clone: The antigen remains undetermined.

CDR1 SGHRS and CDR2 YFSETQ come from the germline V gene. V shed 2 bases, J shed 2 bases, and the junction held 6 bases outside the gene matches. The CDR3 length is 16 residues. Primers: 60 Vbeta forward and 13 Jbeta reverse. The protocol was immunoSEQ multiplex PCR, while the TCRdb copy is restricted to in-frame clones and leaves out a portion. The sample lists some 190,000 clones, approximately 84% occurring once. The sequenced sample was PBMCs. J is TRBJ2-1 and V is TRBV5-1; 8 positions match TRBD1. The clonotype originates from a female donor in good health and CMV-seronegative. The CDR3 here is CASSLQTGGPYNEQFF. The CDR3 nucleotides are TGCGCCAGCAGCTTACAAACAGGGGGGCCCTACAATGAGCAGTTCTTC.